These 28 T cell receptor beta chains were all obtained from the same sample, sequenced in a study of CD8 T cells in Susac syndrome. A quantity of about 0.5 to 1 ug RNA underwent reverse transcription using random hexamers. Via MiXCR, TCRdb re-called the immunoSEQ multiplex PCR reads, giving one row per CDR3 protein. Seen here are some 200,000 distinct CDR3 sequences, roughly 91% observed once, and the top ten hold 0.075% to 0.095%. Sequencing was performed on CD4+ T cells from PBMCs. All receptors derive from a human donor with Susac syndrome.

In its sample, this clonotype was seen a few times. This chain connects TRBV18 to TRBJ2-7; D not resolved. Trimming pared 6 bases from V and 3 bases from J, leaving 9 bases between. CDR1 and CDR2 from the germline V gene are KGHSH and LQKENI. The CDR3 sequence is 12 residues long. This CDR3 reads CASSSSGYEQYF. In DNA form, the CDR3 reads TGTGCCAGCTCCTCGTCGGGCTACGAGCAGTACTTC.

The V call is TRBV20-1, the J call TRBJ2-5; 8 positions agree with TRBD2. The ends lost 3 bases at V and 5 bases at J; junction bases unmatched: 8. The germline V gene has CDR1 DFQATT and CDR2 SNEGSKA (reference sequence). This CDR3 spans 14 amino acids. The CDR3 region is CSASLRGGLETQYF. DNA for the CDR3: TGCAGTGCTAGTCTTCGGGGGGGCCTGGAGACCCAGTACTTC.

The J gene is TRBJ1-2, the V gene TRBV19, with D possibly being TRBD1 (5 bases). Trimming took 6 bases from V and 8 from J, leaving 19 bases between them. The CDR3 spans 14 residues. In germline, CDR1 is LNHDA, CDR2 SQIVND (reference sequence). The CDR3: CASRITGTSSGYTF. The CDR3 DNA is TGTGCCAGTAGAATTACAGGAACCTCATCGGGCTACACCTTC. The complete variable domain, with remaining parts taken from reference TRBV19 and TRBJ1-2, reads DGGITQSPKYLFRKEGQNVTLSCEQNLNHDAMYWYRQDPGQGLRLIYYSQIVNDFQKGDIAEGYSVSREKKESFPLTVTSAQKNPTAFYLCASRITGTSSGYTFGSGTRLTVV.

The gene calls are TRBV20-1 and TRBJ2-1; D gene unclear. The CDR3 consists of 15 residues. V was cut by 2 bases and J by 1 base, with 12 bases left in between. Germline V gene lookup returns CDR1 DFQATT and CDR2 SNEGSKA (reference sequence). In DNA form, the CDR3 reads TGCAGTGCTAGATCCGGGCAATTTTCCTACAATGAGCAGTTCTTC. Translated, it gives CSARSGQFSYNEQFF.

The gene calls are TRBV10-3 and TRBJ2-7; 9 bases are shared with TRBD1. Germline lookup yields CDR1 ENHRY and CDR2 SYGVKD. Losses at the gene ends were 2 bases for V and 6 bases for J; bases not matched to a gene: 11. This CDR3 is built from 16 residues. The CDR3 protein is CAISELVTGGGGEQYF. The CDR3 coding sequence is TGTGCCATCAGTGAGCTGGTGACAGGGGGAGGTGGCGAGCAGTACTTC.

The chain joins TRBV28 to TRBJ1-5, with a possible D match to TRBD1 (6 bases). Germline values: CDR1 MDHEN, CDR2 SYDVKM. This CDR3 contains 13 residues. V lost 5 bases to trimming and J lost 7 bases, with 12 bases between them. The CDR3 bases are TGTGCCAGCAGTCTACAGGGTAAGCAGCCCCAGCATTTT. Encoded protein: CASSLQGKQPQHF.

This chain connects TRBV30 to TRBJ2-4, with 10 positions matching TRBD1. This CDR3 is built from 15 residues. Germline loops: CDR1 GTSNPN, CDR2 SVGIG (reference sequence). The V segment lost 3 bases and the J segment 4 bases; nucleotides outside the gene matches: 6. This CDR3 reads CAWSGQGGEKNIQYF. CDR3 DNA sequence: TGTGCCTGGAGCGGACAGGGGGGGGAAAAAAACATTCAGTACTTC.

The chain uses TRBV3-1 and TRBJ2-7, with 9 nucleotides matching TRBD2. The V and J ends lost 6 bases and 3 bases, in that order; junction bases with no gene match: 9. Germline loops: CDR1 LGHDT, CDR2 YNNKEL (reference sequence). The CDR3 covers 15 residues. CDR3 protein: CASRAPGTSLYEQYF. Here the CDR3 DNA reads TGTGCCAGCAGAGCGCCCGGGACTAGCCTCTACGAGCAGTACTTC.

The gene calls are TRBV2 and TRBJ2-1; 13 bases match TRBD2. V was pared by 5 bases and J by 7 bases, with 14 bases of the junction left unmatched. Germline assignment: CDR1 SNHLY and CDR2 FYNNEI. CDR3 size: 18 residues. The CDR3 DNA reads TGTGCCAGCAGTTCCCAATTGTCCGGGACTAGCGGGATTAATGAGCAGTTCTTC. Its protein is CASSSQLSGTSGINEQFF.

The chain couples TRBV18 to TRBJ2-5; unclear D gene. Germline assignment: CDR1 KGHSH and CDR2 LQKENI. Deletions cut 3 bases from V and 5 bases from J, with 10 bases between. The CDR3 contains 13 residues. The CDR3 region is CASSPPDVETQYF. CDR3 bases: TGTGCCAGCTCACCTCCTGATGTGGAGACCCAGTACTTC.

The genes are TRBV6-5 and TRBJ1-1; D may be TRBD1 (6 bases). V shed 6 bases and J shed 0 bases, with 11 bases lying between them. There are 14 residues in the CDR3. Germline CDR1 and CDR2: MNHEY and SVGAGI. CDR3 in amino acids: CASSAQGLNTEAFF. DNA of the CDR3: TGTGCCAGCAGCGCACAGGGTCTGAACACTGAAGCTTTCTTT.

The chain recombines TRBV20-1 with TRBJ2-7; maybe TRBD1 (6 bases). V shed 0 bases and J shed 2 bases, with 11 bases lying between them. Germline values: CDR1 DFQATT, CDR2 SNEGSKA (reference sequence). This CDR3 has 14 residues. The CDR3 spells CSARDQRTAYEQYF. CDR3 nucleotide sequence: TGCAGTGCTAGAGATCAAAGGACAGCCTACGAGCAGTACTTC.

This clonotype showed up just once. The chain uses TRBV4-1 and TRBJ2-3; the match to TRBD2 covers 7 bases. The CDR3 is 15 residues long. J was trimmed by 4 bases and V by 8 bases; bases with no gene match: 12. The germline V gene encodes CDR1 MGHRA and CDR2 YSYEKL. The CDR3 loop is CASRLGGGIADTQYF. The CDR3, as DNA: TGCGCCAGCCGGCTTGGCGGGGGTATCGCAGATACGCAGTATTTT.

The CDR3 here is CASSLAEGRGGYTF. In DNA form, the CDR3 reads TGCGCCAGCAGCTTGGCCGAAGGGCGGGGGGGCTACACCTTC. V usage is TRBV5-1 and J usage is TRBJ1-2, with D maybe TRBD1 (5 bases). This CDR3 region has 14 residues. The V end was cut by 0 bases, the J end by 8 bases, with 14 bases between. CDR1 is SGHRS and CDR2 is YFSETQ in the germline V gene.

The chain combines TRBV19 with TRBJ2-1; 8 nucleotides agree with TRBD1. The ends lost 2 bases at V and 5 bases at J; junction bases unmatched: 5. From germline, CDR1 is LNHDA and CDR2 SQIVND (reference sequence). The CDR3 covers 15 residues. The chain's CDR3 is CASSIPGQENNEQFF. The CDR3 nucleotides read TGTGCCAGTAGTATACCGGGACAGGAAAACAATGAGCAGTTCTTC.

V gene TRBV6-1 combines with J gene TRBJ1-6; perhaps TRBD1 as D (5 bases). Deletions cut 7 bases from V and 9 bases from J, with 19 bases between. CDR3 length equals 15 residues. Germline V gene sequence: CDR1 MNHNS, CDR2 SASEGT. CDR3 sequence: CASMGEVQGVSPLHF. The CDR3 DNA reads TGTGCCAGCATGGGGGAAGTGCAGGGAGTTTCACCCCTCCACTTT.

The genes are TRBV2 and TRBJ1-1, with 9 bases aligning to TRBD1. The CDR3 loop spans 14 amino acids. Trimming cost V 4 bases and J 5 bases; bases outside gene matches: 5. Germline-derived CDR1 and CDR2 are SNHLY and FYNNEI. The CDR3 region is CASSVVGQGTEAFF. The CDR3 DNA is TGTGCCAGCAGTGTCGTGGGACAGGGTACTGAAGCTTTCTTT.

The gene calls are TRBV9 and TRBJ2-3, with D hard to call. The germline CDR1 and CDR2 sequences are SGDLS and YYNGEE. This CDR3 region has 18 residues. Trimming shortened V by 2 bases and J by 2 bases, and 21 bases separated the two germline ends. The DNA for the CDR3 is TGTGCCAGCAGCGTGGATAGGTTGGAGTCGCGGCTCACAGATACGCAGTATTTT. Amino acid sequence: CASSVDRLESRLTDTQYF.

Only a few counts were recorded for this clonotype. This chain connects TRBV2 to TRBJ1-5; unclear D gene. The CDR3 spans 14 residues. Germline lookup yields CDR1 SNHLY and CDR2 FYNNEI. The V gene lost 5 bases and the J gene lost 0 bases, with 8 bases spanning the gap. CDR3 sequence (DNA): TGTGCCAGCAGTCGGTCCATTAGCAATCAGCCCCAGCATTTT. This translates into CASSRSISNQPQHF.

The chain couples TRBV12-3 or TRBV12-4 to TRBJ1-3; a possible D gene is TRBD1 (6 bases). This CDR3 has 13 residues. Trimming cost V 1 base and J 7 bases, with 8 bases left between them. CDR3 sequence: CASSLGGGNTIYF. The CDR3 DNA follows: TGTGCCAGCAGTTTAGGAGGGGGGAACACCATATATTTT.

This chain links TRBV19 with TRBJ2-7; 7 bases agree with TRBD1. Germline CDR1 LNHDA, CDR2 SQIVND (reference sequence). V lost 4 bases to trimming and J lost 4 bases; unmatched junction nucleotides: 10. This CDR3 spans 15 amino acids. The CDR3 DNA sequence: TGTGCCAGTAGTACGACCGGGACAGCAACTTACGAGCAGTACTTC. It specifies CASSTTGTATYEQYF.

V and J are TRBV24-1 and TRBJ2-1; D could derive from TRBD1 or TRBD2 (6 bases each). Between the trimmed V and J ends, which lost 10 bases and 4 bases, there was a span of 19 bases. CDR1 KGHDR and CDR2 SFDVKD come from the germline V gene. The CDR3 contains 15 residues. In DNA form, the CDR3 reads TGTGCCACATCCCAAGTGCAGGGGACTTACAATGAGCAGTTCTTC. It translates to CATSQVQGTYNEQFF.

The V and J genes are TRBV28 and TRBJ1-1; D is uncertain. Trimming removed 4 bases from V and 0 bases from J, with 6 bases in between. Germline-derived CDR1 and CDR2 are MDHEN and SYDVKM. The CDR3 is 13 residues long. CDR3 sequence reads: CASSSSMNTEAFF. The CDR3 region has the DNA TGTGCCAGCAGTTCAAGTATGAACACTGAAGCTTTCTTT.

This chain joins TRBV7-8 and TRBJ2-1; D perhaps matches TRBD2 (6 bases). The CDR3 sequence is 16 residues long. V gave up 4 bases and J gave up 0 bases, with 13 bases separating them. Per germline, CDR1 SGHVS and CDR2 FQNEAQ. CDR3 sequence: CASSSARGSSYNEQFF. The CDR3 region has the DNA TGTGCCAGCAGCTCAGCCCGGGGGAGCTCCTACAATGAGCAGTTCTTC.

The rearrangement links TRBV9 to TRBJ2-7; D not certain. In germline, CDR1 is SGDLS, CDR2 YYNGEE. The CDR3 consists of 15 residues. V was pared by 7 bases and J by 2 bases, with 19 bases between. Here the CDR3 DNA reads TGTGCCAGCGCCCCTGGGCTCCGCAACCCCTACGAGCAGTACTTC. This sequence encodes CASAPGLRNPYEQYF.

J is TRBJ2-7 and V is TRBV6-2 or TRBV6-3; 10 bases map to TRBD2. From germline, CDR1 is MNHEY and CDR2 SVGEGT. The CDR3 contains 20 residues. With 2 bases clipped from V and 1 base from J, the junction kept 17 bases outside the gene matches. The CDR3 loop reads CASSYASASGGAIVSYEQYF. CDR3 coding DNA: TGTGCCAGCAGTTACGCGTCGGCGAGCGGGGGGGCCATAGTTTCCTACGAGCAGTACTTC.

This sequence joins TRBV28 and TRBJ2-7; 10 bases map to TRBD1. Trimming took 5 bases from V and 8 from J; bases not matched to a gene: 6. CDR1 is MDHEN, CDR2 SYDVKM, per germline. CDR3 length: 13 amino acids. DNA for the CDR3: TGTGCCAGCAGTCCGGGACAGGGGTTTAAGCAGTACTTC. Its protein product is CASSPGQGFKQYF.

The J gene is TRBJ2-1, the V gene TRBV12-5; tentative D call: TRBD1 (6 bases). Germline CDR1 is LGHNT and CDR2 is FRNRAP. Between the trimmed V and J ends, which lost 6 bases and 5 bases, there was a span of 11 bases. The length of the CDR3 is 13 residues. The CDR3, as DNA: TGTGCTAGTGGCTGGGACATCGACAATGAGCAGTTCTTC. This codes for CASGWDIDNEQFF.